This T cell receptor beta chain was found in a study of identifying expanded T cells in peripheral blood. Of note for this clone: Antigen specificity is unknown.

Collection occurred without any documented infections or immune events in donors. Study-wide results and limits: Across healthy donors, higher total template counts meant significantly greater roughly 2-week count variance.

Measured with immunoSEQ multiplex PCR; TCRdb has only the in-frame clones, and not every one. The sample holds 100,000 to 150,000 clones, 86% seen once. Trimming removed 4 bases from V and 0 bases from J, with 7 bases in between. The germline gives CDR1 LNHDA, CDR2 SQIVND (reference sequence). The CDR3 is 13 residues long. The sequencing sample was made of blood. The chain employs TRBV19 and TRBJ2-7; D is undetermined. The receptor was isolated from a person aged 18-70 years in good health. In DNA, the CDR3 is TGTGCCAGTAGTACCGACCCCTCCTACGAGCAGTACTTC. Encoded protein: CASSTDPSYEQYF.